This is a list of T cell receptor beta chains from one sample in a study of T-cell reconstitution after alpha-beta-depleted transplantation in children. TCRdb analysed the PCR reads with MiXCR anew, one entry per CDR3 protein. The sample lists a few hundred thousand distinct CDR3 sequences; 15% to 20% were seen once. Sequenced material: PBMCs from the stem cell graft donor, taken from the stem cell graft. The receptors originated from a human donor who donated a stem cell graft to a child with acute lymphoblastic leukemia. The CDR3 runs from the conserved cysteine through the conserved F or W. The D gene is left open where the match is weak. A row's size may be missing; if present it is once, few, many or a size class.

clone_size | d_call | j_call | v_call | cdr3_aa | cdr3_nt
few | NA | TRBJ2-1 | TRBV29-1 | CSVISPKAALDEQFF | TGCAGCGTTATATCTCCTAAAGCGGCCTTGGATGAGCAGTTCTTC
NA | TRBD1 | TRBJ1-2 | TRBV5-1 | CASSDTGTGAPGTYTF | TGCGCCAGCAGCGATACCGGGACAGGGGCCCCTGGGACTTACACCTTC
NA | NA | TRBJ1-2 | TRBV5-6 | CASSLAGESYGYTF | TGTGCCAGCAGCTTGGCAGGGGAGAGCTATGGCTACACCTTC
NA | TRBD2 | TRBJ2-3 | TRBV3-1 | CASSSWTSGGSSTDTQYF | TGTGCCAGCAGCTCCTGGACTAGCGGGGGGAGTAGCACAGATACGCAGTATTTT
NA | NA | TRBJ2-7 | TRBV20-1 | CSASEGSWAVFPYEQYF | TGCAGTGCTAGCGAGGGCTCCTGGGCGGTCTTCCCCTACGAGCAGTACTTC
NA | NA | TRBJ2-5 | TRBV29-1 | CSVVSYGSQETQYF | TGCAGCGTTGTATCATACGGATCCCAAGAGACCCAGTACTTC
NA | NA | TRBJ2-7 | TRBV12-3/TRBV12-4 | CASSLRGRTNYEQYF | TGTGCCAGCAGTCTCCGAGGCCGGACAAACTACGAGCAGTACTTC
NA | NA | TRBJ1-1 | TRBV20-1 | CSARDQAMNTEAFF | TGCAGTGCTAGAGACCAGGCAATGAACACTGAAGCTTTCTTT
NA | NA | TRBJ2-2 | TRBV7-9 | CASSSRDINTGELFF | TGTGCCAGCAGCTCCCGGGACATTAACACCGGGGAGCTGTTTTTT
many | NA | TRBJ2-7 | TRBV20-1 | CSAHSSGSYEQYF | TGCAGTGCCCACAGTAGCGGATCCTACGAGCAGTACTTC
many | NA | TRBJ1-1 | TRBV5-1 | CASSFELRGTEAFF | TGCGCCAGCAGCTTCGAGCTGAGGGGGACTGAAGCTTTCTTT
NA | TRBD1 | TRBJ2-7 | TRBV20-1 | CSALIGTVSYEQYF | TGCAGTGCCCTGATCGGGACAGTCTCCTACGAGCAGTACTTC
NA | NA | TRBJ1-2 | TRBV7-9 | CASTLSEFPGGYTF | TGTGCCAGCACCCTATCTGAGTTCCCTGGAGGCTACACCTTC
NA | NA | TRBJ1-1 | TRBV29-1 | CSVEGWGAGNTEAFF | TGCAGCGTTGAAGGATGGGGAGCTGGGAACACTGAAGCTTTCTTT
NA | TRBD2 | TRBJ2-1 | TRBV11-1 | CASSLAQSLAAQHYNEQFF | TGTGCCAGCAGCTTAGCGCAGAGTCTAGCGGCTCAACACTACAATGAGCAGTTCTTC
few | NA | TRBJ2-7 | TRBV5-8 | CASSALDYDEQYF | TGTGCCAGCAGCGCCCTGGACTACGACGAGCAGTACTTC
NA | TRBD1 | TRBJ2-1 | TRBV27 | CASSLMPGQGNEQFF | TGTGCCAGCAGTTTAATGCCGGGACAGGGGAATGAGCAGTTCTTC
NA | NA | TRBJ2-1 | TRBV4-1 | CASSQDGTDYNEQFF | TGCGCCAGCAGCCAAGACGGGACTGACTACAATGAGCAGTTCTTC
few | NA | TRBJ1-4 | TRBV4-2 | CASSRGTATNEKLFF | TGTGCCAGCAGCCGTGGGACGGCAACTAATGAAAAACTGTTTTTT
NA | NA | TRBJ2-3 | TRBV6-5 | CASIYVQVEDTQYF | TGTGCCAGCATTTATGTCCAGGTCGAAGATACGCAGTATTTT
NA | NA | TRBJ2-1 | TRBV15 | CATSNEATYNEQFF | TGTGCCACCTCGAATGAGGCCACCTACAATGAGCAGTTCTTC
NA | TRBD1 | TRBJ1-3 | TRBV6-5 | CASSYDRAVNTIYF | TGTGCCAGCAGTTACGACAGGGCGGTAAACACCATATATTTT